These 11 T cell receptor beta chains share one sample of origin, sequenced in a study of T cells in Graves' hyperthyroidism and ophthalmopathy. Amplified TCR beta CDR3 regions came from RNA transcripts. The study used the HTBI primer set for a first-round RT-PCR of the TCR CDR3. One entry per CDR3 protein, called by TCRdb with MiXCR from the multiplex PCR reads. Of 300,000 to 450,000 distinct CDR3 sequences in the sample, approximately 15% were seen once. The sample taken for sequencing was blood. All receptors derive from a young woman with Graves' hyperthyroidism that later progressed to Graves' ophthalmopathy.

This clonotype has a count of ten or more. The chain's CDR3 is CSARDLTSGSSYEQYF. The DNA for the CDR3 is TGCAGTGCTAGAGACCTAACTAGCGGGTCCTCCTACGAGCAGTACTTC. The V gene is TRBV20-1, the J gene TRBJ2-7; 9 nucleotides match TRBD2. The CDR3 is 16 amino acids. V shed 0 bases and J 0 bases; nucleotides not matched to a gene: 6. Germline-derived CDR1 and CDR2 are DFQATT and SNEGSKA (reference sequence).

This chain links TRBV7-9 with TRBJ1-4; D uncertain. Germline CDR1 and CDR2: SEHNR and FQNEAQ (reference sequence). This CDR3 spans 14 amino acids. The V end lost 5 bases, the J end lost 5 bases, and 12 bases lay between the germline ends. The CDR3 nucleotides are TGTGCCAGCAGCACCGGGATAGGAAATGAAAAACTGTTTTTT. Translation gives CASSTGIGNEKLFF.

This clonotype was observed at least ten times. The J gene is TRBJ2-1, the V gene TRBV24-1; 7 positions match TRBD1. Germline V gives CDR1 KGHDR, CDR2 SFDVKD. CDR3 length: 15 residues. Germline trimming cut 4 bases from V and 7 bases from J; bases unmatched to any gene: 9. The chain's CDR3 is CATSDVAGGVNEQFF. The DNA for the CDR3 is TGTGCCACCAGTGACGTGGCAGGGGGAGTAAATGAGCAGTTCTTC.

The genes are TRBV18 and TRBJ2-5; no firm D call. CDR1 is KGHSH, CDR2 LQKENI, per germline. V lost 3 bases to trimming and J lost 2 bases, with 10 bases between them. The CDR3 covers 14 residues. The DNA of the CDR3 is TGTGCCAGCTCACCTTCAGCGATACAAGAGACCCAGTACTTC. Its translation: CASSPSAIQETQYF.

The table lists this clonotype with many counts. In DNA form, the CDR3 reads TGTGCCAGCAGCTTTGGACAGGGGGTTGTTGAGACCCAGTACTTC. Its translation: CASSFGQGVVETQYF. V and J are TRBV7-2 and TRBJ2-5, with 10 bases fitting TRBD1. The V gene's germline CDR1 is SGHTA and CDR2 FQGNSA. The trim removed 3 bases at V and 5 bases at J, leaving 6 bases unmatched. CDR3 length: 15 residues.

The chain carries TRBV2 and TRBJ2-4; a weak D match, TRBD2 (5 bases). The germline V gene has CDR1 SNHLY and CDR2 FYNNEI. V lost 6 bases and J 0 bases, leaving 24 bases between the germline ends. This CDR3 is 19 amino acids long. CDR3 bases: TGTGCCAGCAGCCTACGTCTAGCCAGCGACCTCATAGCCAAAAACATTCAGTACTTC. Protein sequence: CASSLRLASDLIAKNIQYF.

The chain employs TRBV20-1 and TRBJ2-7; 7 bases are shared with TRBD1. V trimming: 2 bases; J trimming: 5 bases; junction bases outside the gene matches: 9. CDR1 is DFQATT and CDR2 is SNEGSKA in the germline V gene (reference sequence). This CDR3 has 14 amino acids. The CDR3 loop is CSARNGQEADEQYF. CDR3 coding DNA: TGCAGTGCTAGAAACGGACAGGAAGCGGACGAGCAGTACTTC.

This clonotype was seen many times. The V and J genes are TRBV10-3 and TRBJ1-1, with D perhaps matching TRBD1 (6 bases). This CDR3 has 12 residues. Germline assignment: CDR1 ENHRY and CDR2 SYGVKD. V was pared by 6 bases and J by 4 bases, with 9 bases between. The CDR3 bases are TGTGCCATCAGCGTACAGGGCACTGAAGCTTTCTTT. The encoded protein is CAISVQGTEAFF.

This clonotype was seen many times. The V call is TRBV28, the J call TRBJ2-7, with 11 nucleotides matching TRBD1. Trimming cost V 3 bases and J 1 base; bases outside gene matches: 8. The CDR3 sequence is 17 residues long. CDR1 MDHEN and CDR2 SYDVKM come from the germline V gene. The CDR3 region has the DNA TGTGCCAGCAGTTTCCCCGTCCGGGACAGGGGGTCCTACGAGCAGTACTTC. It translates to CASSFPVRDRGSYEQYF.

The chain uses TRBV20-1 and TRBJ2-7, with 7 bases aligning to TRBD2. CDR3 length equals 13 residues. The V and J ends lost 5 bases and 2 bases, in that order; junction bases with no gene match: 6. Germline values: CDR1 DFQATT, CDR2 SNEGSKA (reference sequence). CDR3 nucleotide sequence: TGCAGTGCTGAAACGGGAGGAACCTACGAGCAGTACTTC. Its translation is CSAETGGTYEQYF.

This clonotype was seen at least ten times. This chain links TRBV2 with TRBJ2-2; 7 bases line up with TRBD2. CDR1 is SNHLY, CDR2 FYNNEI, per germline. CDR3 length: 15 amino acids. The J segment lost 2 bases and the V segment lost 8 bases, leaving 8 bases of the junction unmatched. The CDR3 is CASGGGWGNTGELFF. In DNA, the CDR3 is TGTGCCAGCGGGGGGGGATGGGGTAACACCGGGGAGCTGTTTTTT.